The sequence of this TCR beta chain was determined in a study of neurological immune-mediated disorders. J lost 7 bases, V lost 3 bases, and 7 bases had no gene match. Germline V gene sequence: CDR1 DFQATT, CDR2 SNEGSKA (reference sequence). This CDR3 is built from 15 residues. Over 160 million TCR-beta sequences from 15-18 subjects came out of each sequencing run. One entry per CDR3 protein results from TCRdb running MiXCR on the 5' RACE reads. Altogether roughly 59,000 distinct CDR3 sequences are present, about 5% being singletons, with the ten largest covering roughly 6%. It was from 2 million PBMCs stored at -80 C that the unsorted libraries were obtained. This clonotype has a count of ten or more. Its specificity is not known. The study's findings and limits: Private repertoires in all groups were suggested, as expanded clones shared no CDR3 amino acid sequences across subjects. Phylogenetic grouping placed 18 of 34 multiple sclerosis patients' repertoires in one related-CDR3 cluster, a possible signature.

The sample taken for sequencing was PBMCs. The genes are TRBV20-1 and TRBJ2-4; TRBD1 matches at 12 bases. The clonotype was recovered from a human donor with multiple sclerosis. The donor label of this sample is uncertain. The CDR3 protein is CSASPRDRGLNIQYF. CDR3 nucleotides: TGCAGTGCTAGCCCCAGGGACAGGGGGCTTAACATTCAGTACTTC.